The rows below give T cell receptor beta chains drawn from one sample of a study of blood T cell repertoires in COVID-19. This table comes from immunoSEQ multiplex PCR, and its TCRdb copy is limited to in-frame clones, with some not included. The sample includes 130,000 to 150,000 clones, 80% to 85% of them seen just once. The specimen was peripheral blood. The receptors stem from a human donor in a cohort sampled during active COVID-19. The CDR3 runs from the conserved cysteine through the conserved F or W. A D gene is named only where the DNA matches it firmly. Clone sizes are given selectively: once, few, many, or a class where the clone is expanded.

TRBJ1-4,-,TRBV7-8,-,CASSLGGSSSTNEKLFF,TGTGCCAGCAGCTTAGGTGGTAGCTCATCGACTAATGAAAAACTGTTTTTT
TRBJ2-5,few,TRBV27,TRBD1,CASSFQPGGEETQYF,TGTGCCAGCAGTTTCCAACCAGGGGGCGAAGAGACCCAGTACTTC
TRBJ2-7,-,TRBV15,TRBD2,CATSRAGGGRAYEQYF,TGTGCCACCAGCAGAGCTGGGGGGGGGAGAGCCTACGAGCAGTACTTC
TRBJ2-3,-,TRBV6-4,TRBD2,CASGAGKGHITDRTDTQYF,TGTGCCAGCGGAGCGGGGAAAGGGCACATTACAGACCGCACAGATACGCAGTATTTT
TRBJ2-1,-,TRBV2,-,CASSAPSPAYNEQFF,TGTGCCAGCAGCGCCCCTAGCCCCGCTTACAATGAGCAGTTCTTC
TRBJ2-7,-,TRBV7-9,TRBD2,CASSLAFPGLAGVVGEQYF,TGTGCCAGCAGCTTAGCTTTCCCCGGACTAGCGGGAGTAGTAGGCGAGCAGTACTTC
TRBJ1-5,-,TRBV5-1,-,CASSPDSTEQPQHF,TGCGCCAGCAGCCCGGACTCTACCGAGCAGCCCCAGCATTTT
TRBJ1-5,-,TRBV6-5,TRBD1,CATSWGQADIPQHF,TGTGCCACCTCCTGGGGACAGGCTGATATTCCCCAGCATTTT
TRBJ2-3,-,TRBV4-1,TRBD2,CASSQDWLSGESPSHSTDTQYF,TGCGCCAGCAGCCAAGATTGGTTAAGCGGGGAGTCACCTTCCCACTCCACAGATACGCAGTATTTT
TRBJ2-3,-,TRBV7-2,-,CASSTYTDTQYF,TGTGCCAGCAGCACCTACACAGATACGCAGTATTTT
TRBJ2-3,-,TRBV10-3,-,CAISPAGPRGQYF,TGTGCCATCAGTCCCGCGGGACCCCGTGGACAGTATTTT
TRBJ1-4,few,TRBV28,TRBD1,CASSVVGGTGMEKLFF,TGTGCCAGCAGTGTCGTAGGAGGGACAGGGATGGAAAAACTGTTTTTT
TRBJ2-1,-,TRBV11-2,-,CASSLLTDLNEQFF,TGTGCCAGCAGCTTATTGACAGATCTAAATGAGCAGTTCTTC
TRBJ2-3,-,TRBV7-9,-,CASSVTARTDTQYF,TGTGCCAGCTCGGTGACAGCAAGAACAGATACGCAGTATTTT
TRBJ2-5,-,TRBV7-9,TRBD2,CASSSTGTSFETQYF,TGTGCCAGCAGCTCAACCGGGACTAGCTTCGAGACCCAGTACTTC
TRBJ2-7,once,TRBV5-4,-,CASSTYGARPYEQYF,TGTGCCAGCAGCACCTATGGAGCGCGACCCTACGAGCAGTACTTC
TRBJ2-5,-,TRBV10-2,TRBD2,CASSEAGLAGVETQYF,TGCGCCAGCAGTGAGGCGGGACTAGCGGGAGTGGAGACCCAGTACTTC
TRBJ2-7,-,TRBV7-9,-,CASSRDRIYEQYF,TGTGCCAGCAGTCGCGACAGGATCTACGAGCAGTACTTC
TRBJ2-7,few,TRBV28,TRBD2,CASSSRLAEKQYF,TGTGCCAGCAGTTCCCGACTAGCAGAGAAGCAGTACTTC
TRBJ1-1,-,TRBV6-5,-,CASSLLTENTEAFF,TGTGCCAGCAGCCTCCTGACAGAGAACACTGAAGCTTTCTTT
TRBJ2-7,-,TRBV11-2,-,CASSLGWGGFYEQYF,TGTGCCAGCAGCCTGGGGTGGGGGGGCTTCTACGAGCAGTACTTC
TRBJ1-2,-,TRBV5-6,-,CASSRGLLVYGYTF,TGTGCCAGTTCAAGGGGATTATTGGTTTATGGCTACACCTTC
TRBJ2-1,-,TRBV7-2,TRBD2,CASRHTSGLYNEQFF,TGTGCCAGCAGGCACACTAGCGGACTCTACAATGAGCAGTTCTTC
TRBJ2-6,-,TRBV5-1,TRBD2,CASSLGGTSGRYGANVLTF,TGCGCCAGCAGCTTGGGCGGGACTAGCGGGAGGTATGGGGCCAACGTCCTGACTTTC
TRBJ2-3,-,TRBV28,-,CASSVRDTQYF,TGTGCCAGCAGTGTCAGGGATACGCAGTATTTT
TRBJ1-5,few,TRBV7-9,TRBD1,CASSLGAGGIQPQHF,TGTGCCAGCAGCTTAGGGGCAGGGGGCATTCAGCCCCAGCATTTT
TRBJ1-1,-,TRBV11-2,-,CASSLDGGFTEAFF,TGTGCCAGCAGCTTAGATGGTGGCTTCACTGAAGCTTTCTTT
TRBJ2-7,-,TRBV27,TRBD1,CASSPRRQGTYEQYF,TGTGCCAGCAGTCCCCGGAGACAGGGGACATACGAGCAGTACTTC
TRBJ2-7,-,TRBV29-1,TRBD2,CSVSSGSYEQYF,TGCAGCGTATCTAGCGGCTCCTACGAGCAGTACTTC
TRBJ2-7,-,TRBV28,TRBD2,CASGMTSGRADEQYF,TGTGCCAGCGGGATGACTAGCGGGAGGGCTGACGAGCAGTACTTC
TRBJ1-1,once,TRBV7-8,-,CASSLVAGTTNTEAFF,TGTGCCAGCAGCTTAGTCGCCGGGACAACGAACACTGAAGCTTTCTTT
TRBJ1-5,-,TRBV18,-,CASSPSNSNQPQHF,TGTGCCAGCTCACCAAGCAATAGCAATCAGCCCCAGCATTTT
TRBJ2-7,-,TRBV5-4,TRBD2,CASSTGLAGATYEQYF,TGTGCCAGCAGCACCGGACTAGCGGGAGCTACCTACGAGCAGTACTTC
TRBJ1-4,-,TRBV18,-,CASSRSLEKLFF,TGTGCCAGCTCACGGAGTCTTGAAAAACTGTTTTTT
TRBJ2-7,-,TRBV6-8,TRBD1,CASSYSSSGFRTGIYEQYF,TGTGCCAGCAGTTACTCGTCTAGTGGATTCCGGACAGGTATCTACGAGCAGTACTTC
TRBJ1-2,-,TRBV6-5,TRBD1,CASKVNRGGYTF,TGTGCCAGCAAAGTAAACAGGGGAGGCTACACCTTC
TRBJ1-4,-,TRBV28,TRBD1,CASRTGGAQGIGEKLFF,TGTGCCAGCAGAACAGGGGGCGCCCAAGGTATAGGTGAAAAACTGTTTTTT